This TCR beta chain derives from a study of cytomegalovirus exposure and HLA in healthy donors. Overall study context: From donors who were HLA-typed, an early data release held 65 million to 85 million unique TCRs.

60 Vbeta and 13 Jbeta primers were used in PCR. Assay: immunoSEQ multiplex PCR; the TCRdb copy retains only in-frame clones and omits some. The sample carries some 85,000 clones, about 70% recorded once. Study conclusions and caveats: There were a few CMV-associated chains whose specificity for CMV antigens was confirmed in vitro. The study designated roughly 160 TCR beta chains cytomegalovirus-associated.

Details on this clone: Its target is unknown.

The sample comprised PBMCs. The sequence derives from a man aged 35 to 55 in good health and CMV-seronegative.

CDR3 in amino acids: CASSLSGGSNQPQHF. The DNA of the CDR3 is TGTGCCAGCAGTTTATCGGGAGGGAGCAATCAGCCCCAGCATTTT. The gene calls are TRBV27 and TRBJ1-5; D is undetermined. The CDR3 runs to 15 residues. Germline V lookup: CDR1 MNHEY, CDR2 SMNVEV (reference sequence). With 0 bases removed from V and 1 base from J, the gap between germline ends came to 7 bases.